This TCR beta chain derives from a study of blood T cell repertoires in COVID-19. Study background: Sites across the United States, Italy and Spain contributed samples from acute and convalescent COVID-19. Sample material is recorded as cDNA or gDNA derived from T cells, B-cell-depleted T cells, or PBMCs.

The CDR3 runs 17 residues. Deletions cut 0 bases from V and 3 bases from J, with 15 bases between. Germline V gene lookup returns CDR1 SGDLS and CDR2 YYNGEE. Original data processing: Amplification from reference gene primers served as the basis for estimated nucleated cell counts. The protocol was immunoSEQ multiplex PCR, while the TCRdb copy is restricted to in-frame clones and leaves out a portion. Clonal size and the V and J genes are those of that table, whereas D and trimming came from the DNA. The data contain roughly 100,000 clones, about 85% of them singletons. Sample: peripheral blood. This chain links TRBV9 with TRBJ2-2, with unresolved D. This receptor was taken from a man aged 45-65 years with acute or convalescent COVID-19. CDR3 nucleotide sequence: TGTGCCAGCAGCGTAGCATCGTATTTAGATTACACCGGGGAGCTGTTTTTT. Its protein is CASSVASYLDYTGELFF.